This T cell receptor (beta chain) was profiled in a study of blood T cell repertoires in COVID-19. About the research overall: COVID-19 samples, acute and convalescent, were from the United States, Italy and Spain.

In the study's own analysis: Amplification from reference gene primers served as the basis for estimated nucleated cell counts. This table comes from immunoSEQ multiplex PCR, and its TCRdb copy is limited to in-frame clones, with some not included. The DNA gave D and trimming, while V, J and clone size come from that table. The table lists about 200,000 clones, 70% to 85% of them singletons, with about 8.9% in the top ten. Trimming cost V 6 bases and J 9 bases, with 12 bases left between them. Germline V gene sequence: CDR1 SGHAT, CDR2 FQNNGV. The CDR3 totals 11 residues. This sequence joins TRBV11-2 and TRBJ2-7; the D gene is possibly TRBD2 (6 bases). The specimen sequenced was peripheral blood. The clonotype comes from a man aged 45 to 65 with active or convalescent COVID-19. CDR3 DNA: TGTGCCAGCAGTGCCGCGGGAAGGCAGTACTTC. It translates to CASSAAGRQYF.